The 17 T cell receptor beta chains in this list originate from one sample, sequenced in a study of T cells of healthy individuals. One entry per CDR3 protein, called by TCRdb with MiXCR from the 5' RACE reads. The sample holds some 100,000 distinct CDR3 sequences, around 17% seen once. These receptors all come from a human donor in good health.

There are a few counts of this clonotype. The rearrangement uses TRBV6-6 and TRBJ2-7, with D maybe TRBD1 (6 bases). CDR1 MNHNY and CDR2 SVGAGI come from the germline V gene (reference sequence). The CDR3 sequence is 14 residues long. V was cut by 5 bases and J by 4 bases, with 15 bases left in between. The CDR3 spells CASSPQGIRYEQYF. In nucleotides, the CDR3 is TGTGCCAGCAGTCCGCAGGGGATTCGGTACGAGCAGTACTTC.

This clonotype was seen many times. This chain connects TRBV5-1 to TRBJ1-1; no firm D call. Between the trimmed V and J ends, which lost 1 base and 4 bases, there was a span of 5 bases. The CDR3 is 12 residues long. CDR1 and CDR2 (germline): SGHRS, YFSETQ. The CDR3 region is CASSLLGTEAFF. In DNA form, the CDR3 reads TGCGCCAGCAGCTTGTTGGGCACTGAAGCTTTCTTT.

CDR3 sequence reads: CASSGGQAHPEGYTF. The CDR3 DNA sequence: TGTGCCAGCAGCGGCGGACAGGCCCATCCGGAAGGCTACACCTTC. V is TRBV7-2 and J is TRBJ1-2; 7 positions match TRBD1. Trimming removed 5 bases from V and 8 bases from J; junction bases left unmatched: 14. Per the germline V gene, CDR1 is SGHTA and CDR2 is FQGNSA. The CDR3 spans 15 residues.

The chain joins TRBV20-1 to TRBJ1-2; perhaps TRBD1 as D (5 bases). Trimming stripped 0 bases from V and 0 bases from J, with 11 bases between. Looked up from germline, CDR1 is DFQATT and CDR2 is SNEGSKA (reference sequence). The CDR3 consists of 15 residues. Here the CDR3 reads CSARDIRGANYGYTF. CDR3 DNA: TGCAGTGCTAGAGATATTCGAGGGGCTAACTATGGCTACACCTTC.

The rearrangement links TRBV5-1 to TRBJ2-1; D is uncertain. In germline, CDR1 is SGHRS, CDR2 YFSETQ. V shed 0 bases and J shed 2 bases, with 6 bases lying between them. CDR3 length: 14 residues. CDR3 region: CASSLGAAYNEQFF. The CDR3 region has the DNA TGCGCCAGCAGCTTGGGGGCCGCCTACAATGAGCAGTTCTTC.

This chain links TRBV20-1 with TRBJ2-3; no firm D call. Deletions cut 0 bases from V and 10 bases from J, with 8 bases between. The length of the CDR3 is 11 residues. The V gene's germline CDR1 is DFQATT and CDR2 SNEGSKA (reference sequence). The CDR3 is CSARDPPAQYF. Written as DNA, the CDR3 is TGCAGTGCTAGAGACCCTCCAGCGCAGTATTTT.

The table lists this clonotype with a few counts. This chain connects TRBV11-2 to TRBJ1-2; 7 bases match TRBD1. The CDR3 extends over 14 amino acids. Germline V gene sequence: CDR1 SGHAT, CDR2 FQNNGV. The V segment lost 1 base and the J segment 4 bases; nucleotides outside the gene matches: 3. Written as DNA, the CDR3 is TGTGCCAGCAGCTTAGCACGGGACAGCTATGGCTACACCTTC. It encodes CASSLARDSYGYTF.

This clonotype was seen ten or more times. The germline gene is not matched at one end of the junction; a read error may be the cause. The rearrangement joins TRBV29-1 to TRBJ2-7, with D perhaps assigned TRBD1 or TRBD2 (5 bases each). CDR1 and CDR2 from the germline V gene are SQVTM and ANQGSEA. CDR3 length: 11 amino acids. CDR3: CSVVGTENCVF. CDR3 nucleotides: TGCAGCGTTGTCGGGACCGAAAATTGTGTCTTC.

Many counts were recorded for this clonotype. The CDR3 sequence: CASSPGNNSPLHF. In nucleotides, the CDR3 is TGCGCCAGCAGCCCCGGTAACAATTCACCCCTCCACTTT. The chain recombines TRBV4-1 with TRBJ1-6; D gene ambiguous. The germline gives CDR1 MGHRA, CDR2 YSYEKL. The CDR3 runs to 13 residues. V gave up 4 bases and J gave up 7 bases, with 8 bases separating them.

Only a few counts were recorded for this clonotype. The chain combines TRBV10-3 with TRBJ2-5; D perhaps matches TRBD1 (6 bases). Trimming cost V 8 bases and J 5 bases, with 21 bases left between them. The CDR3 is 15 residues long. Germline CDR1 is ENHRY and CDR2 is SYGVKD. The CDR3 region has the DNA TGTGCCATCTGCAGATCCCCGACAGGCGCTGAGACCCAGTACTTC. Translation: CAICRSPTGAETQYF.

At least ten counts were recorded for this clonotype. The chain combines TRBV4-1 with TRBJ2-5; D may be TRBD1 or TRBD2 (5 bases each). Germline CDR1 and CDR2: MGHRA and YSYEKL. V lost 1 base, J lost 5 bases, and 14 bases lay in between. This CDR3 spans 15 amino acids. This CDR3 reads CASSQVFLGTETQYF. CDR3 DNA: TGCGCCAGCAGCCAAGTCTTTTTGGGGACCGAGACCCAGTACTTC.

The CDR3 region is CASRSDPSYNEQFF. In DNA, the CDR3 is TGTGCCAGTAGGTCGGACCCCTCCTACAATGAGCAGTTCTTC. The genes are TRBV19 and TRBJ2-1; D not resolved. V was clipped by 6 bases and J by 0 bases, with 9 bases between them. The germline gives CDR1 LNHDA, CDR2 SQIVND (reference sequence). This CDR3 comprises 14 residues. Based on the CDR3 plus reference TRBV19 and TRBJ2-1, the full variable domain is DGGITQSPKYLFRKEGQNVTLSCEQNLNHDAMYWYRQDPGQGLRLIYYSQIVNDFQKGDIAEGYSVSREKKESFPLTVTSAQKNPTAFYLCASRSDPSYNEQFFGPGTRLTVL.

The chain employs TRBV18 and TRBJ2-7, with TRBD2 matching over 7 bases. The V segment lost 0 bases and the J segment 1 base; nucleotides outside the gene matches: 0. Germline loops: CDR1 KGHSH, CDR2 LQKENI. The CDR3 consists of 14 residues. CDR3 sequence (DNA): TGTGCCAGCTCACCACCCGGGGGGTCCTACGAGCAGTACTTC. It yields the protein CASSPPGGSYEQYF.

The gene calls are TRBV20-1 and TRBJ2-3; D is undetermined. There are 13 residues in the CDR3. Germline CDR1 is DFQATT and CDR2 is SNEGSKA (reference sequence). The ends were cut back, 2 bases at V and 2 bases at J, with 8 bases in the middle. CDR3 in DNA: TGCAGTGCTAGACGAGACAACACAGATACGCAGTATTTT. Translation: CSARRDNTDTQYF.

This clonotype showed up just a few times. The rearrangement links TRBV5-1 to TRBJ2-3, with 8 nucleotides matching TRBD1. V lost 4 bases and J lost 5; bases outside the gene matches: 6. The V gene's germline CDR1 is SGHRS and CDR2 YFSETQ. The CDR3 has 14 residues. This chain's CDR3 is CASSLFDRGDTQYF. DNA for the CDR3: TGCGCCAGCAGCCTCTTCGACAGGGGAGATACGCAGTATTTT.

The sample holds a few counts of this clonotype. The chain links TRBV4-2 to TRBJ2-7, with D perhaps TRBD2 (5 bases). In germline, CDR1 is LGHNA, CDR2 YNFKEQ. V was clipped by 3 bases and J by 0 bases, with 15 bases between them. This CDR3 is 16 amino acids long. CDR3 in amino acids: CASSQPGILSSYEQYF. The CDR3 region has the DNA TGTGCCAGCAGCCAGCCCGGGATTCTCTCCTCCTACGAGCAGTACTTC.

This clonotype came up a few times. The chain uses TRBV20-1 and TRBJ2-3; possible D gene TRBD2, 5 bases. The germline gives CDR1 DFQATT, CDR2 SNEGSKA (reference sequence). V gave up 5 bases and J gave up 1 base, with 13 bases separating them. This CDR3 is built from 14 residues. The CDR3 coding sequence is TGCAGTGCTGCTAGCCATCGGGGCACAGATACGCAGTATTTT. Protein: CSAASHRGTDTQYF.